The source of this T cell receptor beta chain is a study of neurological immune-mediated disorders. Broader study findings: Across subjects, no CDR3 amino acid sequence appeared in expanded clones of more than one subject, a finding that suggested private repertoires in all groups. It was HTLV-1-associated myelopathy that showed the most TCR clonal expansion, while multiple sclerosis showed the least, falling below healthy controls.

V lost 3 bases to trimming and J lost 3 bases, with 3 bases between them. Germline lookup yields CDR1 MDHEN and CDR2 SYDVKM. The CDR3 loop spans 12 amino acids. This sample's time point: longitudinal time-point 1 (baseline). The unsorted libraries were generated from a total of 2 million PBMCs, which had been stored in RNAlater at -80 C. As for the cDNA, it was generated by 5'RACE with 10-nucleotide random UMIs. In TCRdb, the 5' RACE reads were re-called with MiXCR into one record per CDR3 protein. Of over 55,000 distinct CDR3 sequences listed, around 11% are singletons. With regard to this clonotype: What it recognizes is unknown.

The chain joins TRBV28 to TRBJ1-5; D gene uncertain. Material for sequencing was PBMCs. The sequence came from a male donor with HTLV-1-associated myelopathy (HAM/TSP). The CDR3 region is CASSLINQPQHF. The CDR3 DNA is TGTGCCAGCAGTTTGATCAATCAGCCCCAGCATTTT.